These 17 T cell receptor beta chains came from one sample sequenced in a study of T cell responses to AZD1222 COVID-19 vaccine. Some clones are missing from TCRdb's copy, which holds only in-frame ones; the method was immunoSEQ multiplex PCR. The repertoire includes 80,000 or so clones, roughly 86% of them detected once, and roughly 5% sits in the top ten. Sequenced material: peripheral blood, taken on day 0 of MenACWY control vaccination. These receptors came from an adult in good health.

The chain has TRBV30 and TRBJ1-5; 8 bases match TRBD1. V lost 4 bases and J lost 6; bases outside the gene matches: 8. This CDR3 has 14 residues. Looked up from germline, CDR1 is GTSNPN and CDR2 is SVGIG (reference sequence). In nucleotides, the CDR3 is TGTGCCTGGACAGGACAGGGAATGATTCAGCCCCAGCATTTT. Translated: CAWTGQGMIQPQHF.

This clone was observed once. The V and J genes are TRBV24-1 and TRBJ2-3; D ambiguous. The CDR3 loop spans 16 amino acids. Germline V gene data show CDR1 as KGHDR and CDR2 as SFDVKD. V lost 1 base, J lost 4 bases, and 14 bases lay in between. CDR3 region: CATSDFGQVGADTQYF. The CDR3 bases are TGTGCCACCAGTGATTTTGGTCAGGTGGGCGCAGATACGCAGTATTTT.

The chain has TRBV4-3 and TRBJ2-3; D call uncertain. The germline gives CDR1 LGHNA, CDR2 YSLEER. This CDR3 has 15 amino acids. V lost 4 bases and J 5 bases, leaving 16 bases between the germline ends. This chain's CDR3 is CASSPTRRVGDTQYF. DNA for the CDR3: TGCGCCAGCAGCCCTACCCGACGGGTTGGAGATACGCAGTATTTT.

A remark on this clone: The junction shows a germline mismatch at one end, possibly a read error. The chain has TRBV3-1 (or the pseudogene TRBV3-2) and TRBJ1-3, with a possible D match to TRBD1 (6 bases). CDR1 is LGHDT and CDR2 is YNNKEL in the germline V gene (reference sequence). The CDR3 is 11 residues long. The CDR3 region is CASSAAGDVDF. The CDR3 DNA reads TGTGCCAGCAGTGCTGCAGGGGACGTGGATTTT.

The V and J genes are TRBV2 and TRBJ1-1; no reliable D call. This CDR3 is 11 amino acids long. Germline V gives CDR1 SNHLY, CDR2 FYNNEI. The V gene lost 7 bases and the J gene lost 5 bases, with 8 bases spanning the gap. The CDR3 nucleotides read TGTGCCAGCATGGGGTGGACTGAAGCTTTCTTT. The encoded protein is CASMGWTEAFF.

This sequence joins TRBV6-6 and TRBJ2-7; TRBD1 might be the D (5 bases). In germline, CDR1 is MNHNY, CDR2 SVGAGI (reference sequence). Trimming pared 2 bases from V and 3 bases from J, leaving 8 bases between. This CDR3 comprises 13 residues. The CDR3 DNA is TGTGCCAGCAGTTACCGCAGGGACTACGAGCAGTACTTC. It encodes CASSYRRDYEQYF.

This sequence joins TRBV4-1 and TRBJ2-7, with 7 bases fitting TRBD2. The length of the CDR3 is 15 residues. Germline assignment: CDR1 MGHRA and CDR2 YSYEKL. V dropped 1 base and J dropped 2; count of bases not matched to a gene: 5. The CDR3 here is CASSQAETSAYEQYF. CDR3 nucleotide sequence: TGCGCCAGCAGCCAAGCGGAAACTAGCGCCTACGAGCAGTACTTC.

This chain connects TRBV12-3 or TRBV12-4 to TRBJ1-2, with D tentatively TRBD1 (6 bases). V was clipped by 4 bases and J by 8 bases, with 14 bases between them. CDR3 length: 13 residues. The CDR3 DNA reads as TGTGCCAGCAGTTCCCAAGTGGACAGAGGCTACACCTTC. It yields the protein CASSSQVDRGYTF.

The chain joins TRBV28 to TRBJ1-4; 8 nucleotides line up with TRBD1. V gave up 5 bases and J gave up 2 bases; unmatched junction bases: 7. The CDR3 runs 16 residues. Germline V gene sequence: CDR1 MDHEN, CDR2 SYDVKM. CDR3 DNA: TGTGCCAGCAGTCCCCGACAGGGGTGGACTAATGAAAAACTGTTTTTT. Translated: CASSPRQGWTNEKLFF. The whole variable domain, remainder taken from reference TRBV28 and TRBJ1-4, is DVKVTQSSRYLVKRTGEKVFLECVQDMDHENMFWYRQDPGLGLRLIYFSYDVKMKEKGDIPEGYSVSREKKERFSLILESASTNQTSMYLCASSPRQGWTNEKLFFGSGTQLSVL.

The chain couples TRBV7-9 to TRBJ2-7; D perhaps matches TRBD1 (6 bases). CDR1 is SEHNR and CDR2 is FQNEAQ in the germline V gene (reference sequence). V was clipped by 3 bases and J by 3 bases, with 9 bases between them. The CDR3 consists of 13 residues. CDR3 loop: CASSFGGDYEQYF. In DNA form, the CDR3 reads TGTGCCAGCAGCTTTGGGGGCGACTACGAGCAGTACTTC.

CDR3 in DNA: TGTGCCAGCAGTTTACAGGGTAACTATGGCTACACCTTC. This sequence encodes CASSLQGNYGYTF. This chain joins TRBV6-5 and TRBJ1-2, with D perhaps TRBD1 (6 bases). The CDR3 length is 13 residues. The V end was cut by 4 bases, the J end by 1 base, with 7 bases between. Per germline, CDR1 MNHEY and CDR2 SVGAGI.

The chain is built from TRBV24-1 and TRBJ1-6; unclear D gene. CDR1 and CDR2 (germline): KGHDR, SFDVKD. This CDR3 has 15 residues. V lost 8 bases and J lost 3, with 13 bases in between. The CDR3 region is CATKGSNLYNSPLHF. CDR3 coding DNA: TGTGCCACCAAAGGGTCAAATCTCTATAATTCACCCCTCCACTTT.

The rearrangement joins TRBV11-3 to TRBJ1-2, with D hard to call. Germline V gives CDR1 SGHNT, CDR2 YENEEA. The CDR3 is made up of 13 amino acids. V lost 4 bases and J 4 bases, leaving 10 bases between the germline ends. CDR3 coding DNA: TGTGCCAGCAGCTCCTCCGACCTCTATGGCTACACCTTC. Its protein product is CASSSSDLYGYTF.

This sequence joins TRBV5-1 and TRBJ2-3; D might be TRBD1 (6 bases). Germline-derived CDR1 and CDR2 are SGHRS and YFSETQ. The CDR3 has 15 amino acids. Trimming removed 4 bases from V and 2 bases from J, with 14 bases in between. The CDR3 region is CASSPRGQITDTQYF. The CDR3 nucleotides read TGCGCCAGCAGCCCTCGTGGACAGATCACAGATACGCAGTATTTT.

This chain uses TRBV2 with TRBJ1-2; tentative D call: TRBD1 (6 bases). The CDR3 sequence is 14 residues long. The V gene lost 2 bases and the J gene lost 8 bases, with 15 bases spanning the gap. The V gene's germline CDR1 is SNHLY and CDR2 FYNNEI. CDR3 in amino acids: CASSERRGVDGYTF. The CDR3 DNA follows: TGTGCCAGCAGTGAACGGAGGGGGGTGGACGGCTACACCTTC.

The CDR3 loop is CASGGGISSPLHF. The CDR3 region has the DNA TGTGCCAGCGGAGGAGGGATCAGCTCACCCCTCCACTTT. The chain carries TRBV3-1 (or the pseudogene TRBV3-2) and TRBJ1-6; D remains ambiguous. Germline V gene data show CDR1 as LGHDT and CDR2 as YNNKEL (reference sequence). Trimming shortened V by 8 bases and J by 10 bases, and 15 bases separated the two germline ends. There are 13 residues in the CDR3.

This clone was seen a few times. The J gene is TRBJ2-1, the V gene TRBV12-3 or TRBV12-4, with D perhaps TRBD2 (6 bases). This CDR3 region has 13 residues. V lost 7 bases to trimming and J lost 8 bases, with 15 bases between them. CDR3 region: CASTPGVVDEQFF. The DNA for the CDR3 is TGTGCCAGCACCCCGGGGGTGGTCGATGAGCAGTTCTTC.